Listed below are T cell receptor beta chains from one sample, sequenced in a study of blood T cell repertoires in COVID-19. The data were produced by immunoSEQ multiplex PCR, yet TCRdb's version contains in-frame clones alone and is incomplete. The sample has some 150,000 clones, approximately 80% seen once; the top ten hold roughly 13%. The sequenced sample was peripheral blood. The receptor source for this set is a man aged 60 to 69 with active or convalescent COVID-19. Both conserved end residues are part of each CDR3. The order of the fields is V gene, J gene, CDR3 protein.

V gene: TRBV19
J gene: TRBJ2-3
CDR3 protein: CASSIDRREGLTDTQYF

V gene: TRBV5-3
J gene: TRBJ1-5
CDR3 protein: CARSPGQASNQPQHF

V gene: TRBV3-1/TRBV3-2
J gene: TRBJ1-3
CDR3 protein: CASSRGQSLSGNTIYF

V gene: TRBV5-1
J gene: TRBJ1-4
CDR3 protein: CASQAEGATNEKLFF

V gene: TRBV18
J gene: TRBJ2-3
CDR3 protein: CASSPLGLATDTQYF

V gene: TRBV4-2
J gene: TRBJ1-1
CDR3 protein: CASSPPEARSEAFF

V gene: TRBV28
J gene: TRBJ1-3
CDR3 protein: CASTQGGWSGNTIYF

V gene: TRBV2
J gene: TRBJ2-7
CDR3 protein: CASTSLERARSYEQYF

V gene: TRBV11-1
J gene: TRBJ2-7
CDR3 protein: CASSPAGTVYEQYF

V gene: TRBV6-2/TRBV6-3
J gene: TRBJ2-3
CDR3 protein: CASTPTGRAAYTQYF

V gene: TRBV25-1
J gene: TRBJ1-1
CDR3 protein: CASNPAGGAAPNTEAFF

V gene: TRBV18
J gene: TRBJ2-3
CDR3 protein: CASSSTGGNTDTQYF

V gene: TRBV4-2
J gene: TRBJ2-3
CDR3 protein: CASSQDGTSGRTDTQYF

V gene: TRBV20-1
J gene: TRBJ2-7
CDR3 protein: CSASGSGRARYEQYF

V gene: TRBV4-2
J gene: TRBJ1-5
CDR3 protein: CASSQHLNQPQHF

V gene: TRBV7-2
J gene: TRBJ2-7
CDR3 protein: CASSSGLAEAYEQYF

V gene: TRBV29-1
J gene: TRBJ2-1
CDR3 protein: CSQQAGGRDEQFF

V gene: TRBV9
J gene: TRBJ2-7
CDR3 protein: CASSVSPGAYEQYF

V gene: TRBV10-3
J gene: TRBJ2-4
CDR3 protein: CAISEVLAVGKNIQYF

V gene: TRBV11-1
J gene: TRBJ2-7
CDR3 protein: CASSLTGFTEQYF

V gene: TRBV6-2/TRBV6-3
J gene: TRBJ2-1
CDR3 protein: CASSYPLLSASIYNEQFF

V gene: TRBV3-1/TRBV3-2
J gene: TRBJ2-6
CDR3 protein: CASTDGGNNVLTF

V gene: TRBV4-2
J gene: TRBJ1-5
CDR3 protein: CASSQEDSRYQPQHF

V gene: TRBV6-2/TRBV6-3
J gene: TRBJ2-7
CDR3 protein: CASSYPTSGRREQYF

V gene: TRBV5-6
J gene: TRBJ2-7
CDR3 protein: CASSFGTSGSYEQYF

V gene: TRBV6-5
J gene: TRBJ1-6
CDR3 protein: CASRQRGRSNSPLHF

V gene: TRBV1
J gene: TRBJ2-1
CDR3 protein: CTREPGLGYNEQFF